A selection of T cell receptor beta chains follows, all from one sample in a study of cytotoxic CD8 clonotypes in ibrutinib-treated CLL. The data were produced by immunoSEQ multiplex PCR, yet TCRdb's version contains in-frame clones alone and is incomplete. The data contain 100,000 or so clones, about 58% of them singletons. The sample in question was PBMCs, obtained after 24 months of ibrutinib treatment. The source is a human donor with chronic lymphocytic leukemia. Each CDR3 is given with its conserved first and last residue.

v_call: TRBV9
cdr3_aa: CASSVEGSSYNSPLHF

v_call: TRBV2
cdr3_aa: CASSEGILNYGYTF

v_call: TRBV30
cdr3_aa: CARHSRGDTGELFF

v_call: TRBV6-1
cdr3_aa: CASTRLGGSTDTQYF

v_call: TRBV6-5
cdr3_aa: CASSWGQSSTDTQYF

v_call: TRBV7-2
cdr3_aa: CASSLLNTDTQYF

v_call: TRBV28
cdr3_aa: CASKTGTGSGGYTF

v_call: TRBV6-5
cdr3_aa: CASSSRLNTGELFF

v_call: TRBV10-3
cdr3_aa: CAISVRQQETQYF

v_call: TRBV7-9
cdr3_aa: CASSLRQGYEQYF

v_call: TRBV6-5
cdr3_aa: CASMRDSSTDTQYF

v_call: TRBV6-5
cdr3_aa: CASSYQISSGNTIYF

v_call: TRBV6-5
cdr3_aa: CASSSPSSGGPEQFF

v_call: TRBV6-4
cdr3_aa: CASPGGGLAGSCTGELFF

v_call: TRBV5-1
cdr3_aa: CASSFGNPNVNEQFF

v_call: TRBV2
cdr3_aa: CASRSPTGGAFNEQFF

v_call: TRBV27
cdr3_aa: CASSSTGNPGNTIYF

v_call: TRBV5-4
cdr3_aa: CASSFADNSPLHF

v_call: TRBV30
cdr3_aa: CAWGIRQATNEKLFF

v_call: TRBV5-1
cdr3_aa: CASSSTGQEYNYGYTF

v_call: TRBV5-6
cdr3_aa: CASSLRTPGNTIYF

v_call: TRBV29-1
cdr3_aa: CSVEEIQGNYGYTF

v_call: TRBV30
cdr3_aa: CAWSVHSLANYGYTF

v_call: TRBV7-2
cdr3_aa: CASSRQGFNEQFF

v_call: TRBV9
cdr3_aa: CASSVGVGGITDTQYF

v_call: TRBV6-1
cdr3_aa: CASRVSNQPQHF

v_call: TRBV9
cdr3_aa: CASSEQRGAHTGELFF

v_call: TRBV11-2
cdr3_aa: CASSLHSGRAGEQFF

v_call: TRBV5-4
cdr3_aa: CASSPRFLGDTGELFF

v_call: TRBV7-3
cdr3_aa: CASSELRGPYNEQFF

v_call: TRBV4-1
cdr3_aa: CASSAWTSGGYEQYF

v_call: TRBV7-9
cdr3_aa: CASSLAGGGYTF

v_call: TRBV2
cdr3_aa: CASRLGNTEAFF

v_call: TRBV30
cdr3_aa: CAWSGGPGQGFANTEAFF

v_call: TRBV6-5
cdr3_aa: CASSRQGSSYEQYF

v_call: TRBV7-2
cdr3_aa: CASRSGLSTYNEQFF

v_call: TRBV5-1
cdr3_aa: CASSEQGGNQPQHF

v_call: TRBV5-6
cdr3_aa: CASSINRGSMNTEAFF